These T cell receptor beta chains were read from a single sample in a study of a mutant IDH1 vaccine in newly diagnosed glioma. These receptors' targets are unknown. Repertoires were generated with immunoSEQ multiplex PCR, while TCRdb's copy carries only in-frame clones and drops some. This sample has under 65,000 clones, with 80% found just once. The starting material was PBMCs, obtained from a glioma patient whose treatment included an IDH1 peptide vaccine. The receptors originated from a man between 45 and 60 years old with glioma. The CDR3 runs from the conserved cysteine through the conserved F or W. Each record gives: J gene, clone size, V gene, D gene, CDR3 protein, CDR3 DNA. A D gene is named only where the DNA matches it firmly. Some rows have no size entry. The others give once, few or many, or a class for an expanded clone.

j_gene: TRBJ1-2
abundance: NA
v_gene: TRBV30
d_gene: NA
CDR3aa: CAWSVSHLPGHGPRGYGYTF
CDR3nt: TGTGCCTGGAGTGTATCCCACTTACCGGGCCATGGGCCAAGGGGCTATGGCTACACCTTC

j_gene: TRBJ2-5
abundance: few
v_gene: TRBV18
d_gene: NA
CDR3aa: CASSASGRKGETQYF
CDR3nt: TGTGCCAGCTCAGCGAGCGGTCGGAAGGGAGAGACCCAGTACTTC

j_gene: TRBJ2-7
abundance: once
v_gene: TRBV7-9
d_gene: TRBD1
CDR3aa: CASSPPGQGAPQQYF
CDR3nt: TGTGCCAGCAGCCCCCCGGGACAGGGGGCCCCTCAGCAGTACTTC

j_gene: TRBJ1-6
abundance: NA
v_gene: TRBV19
d_gene: NA
CDR3aa: CASSIDLGTNSPLHF
CDR3nt: TGTGCCAGTAGTATAGATTTGGGAACCAATTCACCCCTCCACTTT

j_gene: TRBJ1-2
abundance: medium-sized
v_gene: TRBV7-9
d_gene: NA
CDR3aa: CASSLDTYGYTF
CDR3nt: TGTGCCAGCAGCTTAGACACATATGGCTACACCTTC

j_gene: TRBJ2-7
abundance: NA
v_gene: TRBV18
d_gene: TRBD1
CDR3aa: CASSPTGTGSYEQYF
CDR3nt: TGTGCCAGCTCACCAACCGGGACAGGCTCCTACGAGCAGTACTTC

j_gene: TRBJ2-1
abundance: NA
v_gene: TRBV9
d_gene: TRBD2
CDR3aa: CASSKTSGGANNEQFF
CDR3nt: TGTGCCAGCAGCAAGACTAGCGGGGGGGCCAATAATGAGCAGTTCTTC

j_gene: TRBJ1-4
abundance: NA
v_gene: TRBV2
d_gene: NA
CDR3aa: CAGKSRGNYEKLFF
CDR3nt: TGTGCCGGAAAGTCCCGCGGAAATTATGAAAAACTGTTTTTT

j_gene: TRBJ1-2
abundance: once
v_gene: TRBV29-1
d_gene: NA
CDR3aa: CSVGGRDGYTF
CDR3nt: TGCAGCGTTGGAGGCAGGGATGGCTACACCTTC

j_gene: TRBJ2-1
abundance: NA
v_gene: TRBV27
d_gene: NA
CDR3aa: CASSLGIRTAVGFYNEQFF
CDR3nt: TGTGCCAGCAGTTTAGGTATCCGGACAGCGGTAGGTTTTTACAATGAGCAGTTCTTC

j_gene: TRBJ1-2
abundance: NA
v_gene: TRBV7-2
d_gene: NA
CDR3aa: CASSLERGFYGYTF
CDR3nt: TGTGCCAGCAGCTTAGAGAGGGGCTTCTATGGCTACACCTTC

j_gene: TRBJ2-1
abundance: NA
v_gene: TRBV19
d_gene: NA
CDR3aa: CASSIDWRGPYNEQFF
CDR3nt: TGTGCCAGTAGTATAGATTGGCGGGGGCCCTACAATGAGCAGTTCTTC

j_gene: TRBJ1-5
abundance: few
v_gene: TRBV7-2
d_gene: NA
CDR3aa: CASSLGGARGQPQHF
CDR3nt: TGTGCCAGCAGCTTAGGGGGGGCGCGGGGTCAGCCCCAGCATTTT

j_gene: TRBJ2-2
abundance: once
v_gene: TRBV5-1
d_gene: TRBD2
CDR3aa: CASSPAGLVGELFF
CDR3nt: TGCGCCAGCAGCCCAGCGGGACTTGTTGGGGAGCTGTTTTTT

j_gene: TRBJ2-7
abundance: NA
v_gene: TRBV5-5
d_gene: NA
CDR3aa: CASSVTSGVLSYEQYF
CDR3nt: TGTGCCAGCAGCGTGACGTCAGGGGTGTTGTCCTACGAGCAGTACTTC

j_gene: TRBJ2-2
abundance: once
v_gene: TRBV19
d_gene: NA
CDR3aa: CASNYPDGLAGELFF
CDR3nt: TGTGCCAGTAACTACCCGGACGGGCTAGCCGGGGAGCTGTTTTTT

j_gene: TRBJ1-1
abundance: few
v_gene: TRBV6-6
d_gene: NA
CDR3aa: CASSYRVARDTEAFF
CDR3nt: TGTGCCAGCAGTTACCGGGTTGCCCGTGACACTGAAGCTTTCTTT

j_gene: TRBJ2-2
abundance: NA
v_gene: TRBV7-7
d_gene: NA
CDR3aa: CASTPSGVGAGELFF
CDR3nt: TGTGCCAGCACCCCCTCGGGGGTGGGCGCCGGGGAGCTGTTTTTT

j_gene: TRBJ1-5
abundance: NA
v_gene: TRBV4-1
d_gene: NA
CDR3aa: CASSQEGAVQPQHF
CDR3nt: TGCGCCAGCAGCCAAGAGGGGGCCGTTCAGCCCCAGCATTTT

j_gene: TRBJ1-2
abundance: NA
v_gene: TRBV7-9
d_gene: NA
CDR3aa: CASSSTDNYGYTF
CDR3nt: TGTGCCAGCAGCTCAACAGATAACTATGGCTACACCTTC

j_gene: TRBJ2-2
abundance: NA
v_gene: TRBV25-1
d_gene: NA
CDR3aa: CASSESGRTNTGELFF
CDR3nt: TGTGCCAGCAGTGAATCAGGCAGAACGAACACCGGGGAGCTGTTTTTT

j_gene: TRBJ1-5
abundance: NA
v_gene: TRBV5-4
d_gene: NA
CDR3aa: CASSPGTGNQPQHF
CDR3nt: TGTGCCAGCAGCCCCGGGACGGGCAATCAGCCCCAGCACTTT

j_gene: TRBJ2-1
abundance: NA
v_gene: TRBV7-9
d_gene: NA
CDR3aa: CASSLGRDNEQFF
CDR3nt: TGTGCCAGCAGCTTAGGTAGGGACAATGAGCAGTTCTTC

j_gene: TRBJ2-1
abundance: few
v_gene: TRBV5-4
d_gene: TRBD2
CDR3aa: CASSLSGRAGDEQFF
CDR3nt: TGTGCCAGCAGCTTATCCGGGAGGGCCGGGGATGAGCAGTTCTTC